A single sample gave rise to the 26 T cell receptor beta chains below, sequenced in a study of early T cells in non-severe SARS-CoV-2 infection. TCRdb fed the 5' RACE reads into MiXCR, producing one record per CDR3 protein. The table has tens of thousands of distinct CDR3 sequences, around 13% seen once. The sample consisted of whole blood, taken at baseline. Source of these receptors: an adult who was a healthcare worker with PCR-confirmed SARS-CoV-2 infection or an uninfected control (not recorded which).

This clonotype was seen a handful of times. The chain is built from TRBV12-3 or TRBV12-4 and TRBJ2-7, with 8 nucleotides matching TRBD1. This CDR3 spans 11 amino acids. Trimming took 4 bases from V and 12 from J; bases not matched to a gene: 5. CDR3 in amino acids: CASSSRQGLYF. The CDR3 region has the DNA TGTGCCAGCAGTTCACGACAGGGGTTGTACTTC.

The CDR3 nucleotides are TGTGCCAGCAGCCAGGGGGCGGGTGGCTACACCTTC. It is translated as CASSQGAGGYTF. This rearrangement joins TRBV4-2 to TRBJ1-2; TRBD1 might be the D (6 bases). Germline lookup yields CDR1 LGHNA and CDR2 YNFKEQ. The CDR3 is 12 residues long. The V and J ends lost 3 bases and 7 bases respectively, with 9 bases between them.

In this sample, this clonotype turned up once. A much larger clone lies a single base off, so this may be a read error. Here the CDR3 DNA reads TGTGCCAGCAGCATTTGGACATCCACCCGAGGAAACTATGGCTACACCTTC. Translated, it gives CASSIWTSTRGNYGYTF. V usage is TRBV3-1 and J usage is TRBJ1-2; D may be TRBD1 (5 bases). The germline V gene encodes CDR1 LGHDT and CDR2 YNNKEL (reference sequence). V lost 5 bases and J 2 bases, leaving 21 bases between the germline ends. The CDR3 has 17 residues.

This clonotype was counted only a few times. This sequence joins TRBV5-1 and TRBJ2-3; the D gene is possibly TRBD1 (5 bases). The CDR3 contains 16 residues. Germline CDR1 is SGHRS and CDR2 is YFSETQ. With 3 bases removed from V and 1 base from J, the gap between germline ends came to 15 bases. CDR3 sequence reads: CASSSTVLIGTDTQYF. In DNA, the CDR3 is TGCGCCAGCAGCTCGACAGTCCTGATCGGCACAGATACGCAGTATTTT.

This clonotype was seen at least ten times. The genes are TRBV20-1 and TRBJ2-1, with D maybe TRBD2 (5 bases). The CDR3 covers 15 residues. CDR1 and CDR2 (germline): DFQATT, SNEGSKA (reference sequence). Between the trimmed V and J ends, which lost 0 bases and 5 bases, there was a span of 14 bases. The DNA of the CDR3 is TGCAGTGCTAGAGAAAACGGGGTTTGGGACAATGAGCAGTTCTTC. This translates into CSARENGVWDNEQFF.

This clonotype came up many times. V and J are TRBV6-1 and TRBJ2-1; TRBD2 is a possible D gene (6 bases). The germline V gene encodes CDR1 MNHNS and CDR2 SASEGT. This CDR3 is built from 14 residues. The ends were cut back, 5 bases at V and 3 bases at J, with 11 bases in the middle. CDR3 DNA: TGTGCCAGCAGTTTCGCTAGCGTCTACAATGAGCAGTTCTTC. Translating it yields CASSFASVYNEQFF.

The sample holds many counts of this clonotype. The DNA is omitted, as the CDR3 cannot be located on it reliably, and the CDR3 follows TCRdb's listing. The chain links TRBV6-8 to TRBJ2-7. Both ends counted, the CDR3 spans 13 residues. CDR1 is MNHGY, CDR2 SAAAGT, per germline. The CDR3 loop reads CATTTVASYEQYF.

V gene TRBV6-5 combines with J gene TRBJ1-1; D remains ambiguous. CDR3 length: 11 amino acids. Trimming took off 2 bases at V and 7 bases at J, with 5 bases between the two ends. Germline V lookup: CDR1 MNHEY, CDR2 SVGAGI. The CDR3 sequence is CASSYGFEAFF. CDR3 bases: TGTGCCAGCAGTTACGGCTTTGAAGCTTTCTTT.

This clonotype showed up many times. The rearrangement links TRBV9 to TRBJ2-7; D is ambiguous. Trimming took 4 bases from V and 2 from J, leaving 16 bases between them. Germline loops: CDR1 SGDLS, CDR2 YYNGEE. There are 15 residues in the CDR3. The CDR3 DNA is TGTGCCAGCAGCACCCAAGTGTCAGGCACCTACGAGCAGTACTTC. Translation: CASSTQVSGTYEQYF.

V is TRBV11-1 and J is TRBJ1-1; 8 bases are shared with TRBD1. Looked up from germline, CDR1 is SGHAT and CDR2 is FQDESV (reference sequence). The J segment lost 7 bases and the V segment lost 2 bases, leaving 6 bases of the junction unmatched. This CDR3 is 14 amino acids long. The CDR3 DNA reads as TGTGCCAGCAGCTTAAGCCAGGGGGCTGATGAAGCTTTCTTT. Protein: CASSLSQGADEAFF.

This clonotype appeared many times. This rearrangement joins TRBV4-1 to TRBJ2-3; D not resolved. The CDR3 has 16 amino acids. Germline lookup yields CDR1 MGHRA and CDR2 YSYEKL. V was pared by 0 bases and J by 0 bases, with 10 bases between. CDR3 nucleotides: TGCGCCAGCAGCCAAGAAGGGCTTGCTAGCACAGATACGCAGTATTTT. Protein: CASSQEGLASTDTQYF.

For the CDR3, the DNA is TGTGCCAGCAGTTACGAGGGAGGGCGTAGGAATACGCAGTATTTT. This codes for CASSYEGGRRNTQYF. The rearrangement links TRBV12-3 or TRBV12-4 to TRBJ2-3; 7 bases are shared with TRBD2. The V segment lost 4 bases and the J segment 7 bases; nucleotides outside the gene matches: 11. This CDR3 contains 15 residues.

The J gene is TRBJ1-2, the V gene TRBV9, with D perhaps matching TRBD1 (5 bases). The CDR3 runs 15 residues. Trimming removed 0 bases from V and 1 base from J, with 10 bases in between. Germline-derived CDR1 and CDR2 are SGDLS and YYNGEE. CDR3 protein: CASSVAPTVNYGYTF. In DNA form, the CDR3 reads TGTGCCAGCAGCGTAGCCCCGACAGTTAACTATGGCTACACCTTC.

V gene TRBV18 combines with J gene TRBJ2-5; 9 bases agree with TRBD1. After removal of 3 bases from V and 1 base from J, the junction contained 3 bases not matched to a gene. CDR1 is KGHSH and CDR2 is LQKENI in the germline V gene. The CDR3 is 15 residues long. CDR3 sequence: CASSPLTGGQETQYF. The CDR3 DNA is TGTGCCAGCTCACCCTTGACAGGGGGCCAAGAGACCCAGTACTTC. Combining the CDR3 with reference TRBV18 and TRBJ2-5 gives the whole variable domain NAGVMQNPRHLVRRRGQEARLRCSPMKGHSHVYWYRQLPEEGLKFMVYLQKENIIDESGMPKERFSAEFPKEGPSILRIQQVVRGDSAAYFCASSPLTGGQETQYFGPGTRLLVL.

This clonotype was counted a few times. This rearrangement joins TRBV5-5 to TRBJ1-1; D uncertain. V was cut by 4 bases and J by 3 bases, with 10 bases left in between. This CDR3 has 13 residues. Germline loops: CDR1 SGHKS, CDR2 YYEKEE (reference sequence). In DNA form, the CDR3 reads TGTGCCAGCAGCAAGGGATGGGACACTGAAGCTTTCTTT. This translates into CASSKGWDTEAFF. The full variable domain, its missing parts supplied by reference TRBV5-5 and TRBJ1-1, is DAGVTQSPTHLIKTRGQQVTLRCSPISGHKSVSWYQQVLGQGPQFIFQYYEKEERGRGNFPDRFSARQFPNYSSELNVNALLLGDSALYLCASSKGWDTEAFFGQGTRLTVV.

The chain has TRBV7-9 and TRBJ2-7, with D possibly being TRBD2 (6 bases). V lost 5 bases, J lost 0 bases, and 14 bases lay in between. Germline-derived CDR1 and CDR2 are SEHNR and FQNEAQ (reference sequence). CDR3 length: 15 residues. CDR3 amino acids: CASSQRDFSSYEQYF. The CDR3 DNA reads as TGTGCCAGCAGCCAACGGGACTTTAGCTCCTACGAGCAGTACTTC.

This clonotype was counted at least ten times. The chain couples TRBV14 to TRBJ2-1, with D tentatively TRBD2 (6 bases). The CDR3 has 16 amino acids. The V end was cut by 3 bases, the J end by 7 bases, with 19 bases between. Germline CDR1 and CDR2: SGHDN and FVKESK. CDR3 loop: CASSQRLGGEPNEQFF. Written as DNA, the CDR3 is TGTGCCAGCAGCCAGAGACTGGGAGGTGAACCTAATGAGCAGTTCTTC.

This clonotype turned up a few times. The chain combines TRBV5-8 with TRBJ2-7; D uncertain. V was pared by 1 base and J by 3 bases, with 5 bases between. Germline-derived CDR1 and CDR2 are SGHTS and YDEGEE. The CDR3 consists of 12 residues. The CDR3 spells CASSLTNYEQYF. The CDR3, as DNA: TGTGCCAGCAGCTTGACCAACTACGAGCAGTACTTC.

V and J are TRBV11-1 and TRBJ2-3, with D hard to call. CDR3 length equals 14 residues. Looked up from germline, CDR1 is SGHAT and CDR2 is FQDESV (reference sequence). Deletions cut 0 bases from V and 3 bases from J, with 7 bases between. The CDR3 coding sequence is TGTGCCAGCAGCTTAGCCACACTTACAGATACGCAGTATTTT. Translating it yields CASSLATLTDTQYF.

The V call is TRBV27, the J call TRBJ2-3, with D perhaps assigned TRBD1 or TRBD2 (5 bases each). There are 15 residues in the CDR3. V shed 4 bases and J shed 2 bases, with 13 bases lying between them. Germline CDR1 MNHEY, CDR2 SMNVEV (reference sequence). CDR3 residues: CASSSTGTYTDTQYF. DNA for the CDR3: TGTGCCAGCAGTTCGACCGGGACCTACACAGATACGCAGTATTTT.

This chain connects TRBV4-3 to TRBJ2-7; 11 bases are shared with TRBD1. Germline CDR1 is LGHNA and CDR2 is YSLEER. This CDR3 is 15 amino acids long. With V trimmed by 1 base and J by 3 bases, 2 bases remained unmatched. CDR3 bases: TGCGCCAGCAGCCAAGCCGGGACAGGGGGCTACGAGCAGTACTTC. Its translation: CASSQAGTGGYEQYF.

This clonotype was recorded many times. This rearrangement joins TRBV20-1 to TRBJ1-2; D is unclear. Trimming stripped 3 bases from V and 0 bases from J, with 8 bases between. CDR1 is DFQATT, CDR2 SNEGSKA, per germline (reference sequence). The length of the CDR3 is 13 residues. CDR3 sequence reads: CSASKYSNYGYTF. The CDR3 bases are TGCAGTGCTAGTAAATATTCTAACTATGGCTACACCTTC.

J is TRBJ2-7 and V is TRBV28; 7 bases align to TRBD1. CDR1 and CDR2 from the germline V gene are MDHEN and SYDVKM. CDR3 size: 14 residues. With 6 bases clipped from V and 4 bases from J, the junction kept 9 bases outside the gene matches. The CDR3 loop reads CASSRTGRGYEQYF. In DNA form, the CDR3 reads TGTGCCAGCAGCCGGACAGGCAGAGGGTACGAGCAGTACTTC.

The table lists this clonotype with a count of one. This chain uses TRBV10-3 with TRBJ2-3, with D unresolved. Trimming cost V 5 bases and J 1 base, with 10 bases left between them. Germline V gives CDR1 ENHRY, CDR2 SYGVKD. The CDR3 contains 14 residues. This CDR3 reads CAISLDSGTDTQYF. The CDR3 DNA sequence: TGTGCCATCAGTTTAGATAGTGGCACAGATACGCAGTATTTT.

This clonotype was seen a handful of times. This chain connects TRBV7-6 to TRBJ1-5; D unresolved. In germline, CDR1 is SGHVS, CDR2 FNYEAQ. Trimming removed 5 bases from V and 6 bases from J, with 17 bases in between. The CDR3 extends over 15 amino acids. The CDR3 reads CASSREVGPSQPQHF. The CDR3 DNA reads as TGTGCCAGCAGCCGTGAGGTTGGACCCTCTCAGCCCCAGCATTTT.

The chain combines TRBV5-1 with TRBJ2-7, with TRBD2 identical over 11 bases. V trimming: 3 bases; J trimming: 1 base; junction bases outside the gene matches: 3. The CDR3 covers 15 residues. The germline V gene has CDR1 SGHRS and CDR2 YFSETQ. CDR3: CASSWTSGPSYEQYF. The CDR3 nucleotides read TGCGCCAGCAGCTGGACTAGCGGGCCGTCCTACGAGCAGTACTTC.